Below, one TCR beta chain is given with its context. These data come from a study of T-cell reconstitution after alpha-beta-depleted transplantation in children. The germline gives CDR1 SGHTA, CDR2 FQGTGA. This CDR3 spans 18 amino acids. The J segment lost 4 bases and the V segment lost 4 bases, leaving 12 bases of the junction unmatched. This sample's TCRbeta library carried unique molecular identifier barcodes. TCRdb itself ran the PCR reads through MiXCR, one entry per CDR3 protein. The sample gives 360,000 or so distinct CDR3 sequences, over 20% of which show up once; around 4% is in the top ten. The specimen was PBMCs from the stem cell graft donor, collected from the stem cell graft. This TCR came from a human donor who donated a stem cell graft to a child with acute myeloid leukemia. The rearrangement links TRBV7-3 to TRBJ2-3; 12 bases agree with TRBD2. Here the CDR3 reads CASSSPGLAGLGADTQYF. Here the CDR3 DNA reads TGTGCCAGCAGCTCCCCCGGACTAGCGGGACTGGGGGCAGATACGCAGTATTTT.